The source of this T cell receptor (beta chain) is a study of blood T cell repertoires in COVID-19. As for the study in general: The study drew acute and convalescent COVID-19 samples from the United States, Italy and Spain. Nucleic acid was either cDNA or gDNA, and it came from T cells, B-cell-depleted T cells, or PBMCs.

Clones were sequenced by immunoSEQ multiplex PCR, and TCRdb holds only the in-frame ones, with some missing. The sample yields some 70,000 clones, about 87% seen once. CDR3 length equals 18 residues. V trimming: 0 bases; J trimming: 1 base; junction bases outside the gene matches: 6. Germline loops: CDR1 LGHNA, CDR2 YSLEER. The sequenced material came from peripheral blood. The chain couples TRBV4-3 to TRBJ2-1, with 10 bases aligning to TRBD2. This sequence originates from a woman in her seventies with acute or convalescent COVID-19. DNA of the CDR3: TGCGCCAGCAGCCAAGATTATAGCGGGAGGAAATCCTACAATGAGCAGTTCTTC. Translation: CASSQDYSGRKSYNEQFF.